Given below is one T cell receptor beta chain in context. The antigen this receptor binds is unknown. Each CD8+ T cell subset was flow-sorted in triplicate, and 300,000 to 350,000 cells per subset were placed directly into RLT lysis buffer. To exclude memory contaminants, naive CD8+ T cells were stringently defined as CD45RO-CCR7+CD27+CD95-. Standard density gradient centrifugation was used to isolate peripheral blood mononuclear cells from buffy coats. Naive CXCR3-negative and CXCR3-positive CD8+ T cells were flow-sorted on a FACSAria III. An RNeasy Mini Kit was used to extract total RNA from the sorted cells. Via the germline V gene (reference sequence), CDR1 is SEHNR and CDR2 FQNEAQ. The CDR3, cysteine through phenylalanine, is 15 amino acids long. No DNA has been recorded. TCRdb shows the sequencer as NextSeq 550. The Human TCR Profiling Kit (MiLaboratory) was used to make UMI-labeled 5' RACE TRB cDNA libraries. The full amount of extracted RNA was used for cDNA synthesis, and the full amount of resulting cDNA was used for PCR amplification. Libraries were prepared in parallel with an identical number of PCR cycles. The study's processing was this. With a requirement of at least two reads per UMI, MIGEC and MiXCR extracted about 50,000 +/- 10,000 unique UMI-labeled TRB cDNA molecules per library. An average of 40,000 +/- 10,000 functional in-frame TRB CDR3 nucleotide clonotypes without stop codons was found per library. After each sample was downsampled to 5000 UMI-labeled TRB molecules, VDJtools was used to calculate diversity metrics such as normalized Shannon-Wiener and Chao1. VDJtools was used to calculate clonotype-size-weighted physicochemical properties of the central five CDR3 residues, namely interaction energy, strength, volume and Kidera factor 4. Reprocessed by TCRdb, the reads give a single entry per CDR3 protein sequence, without DNA. The authors' filters were not applied to this entry. The table for this sample shows over 80,000 distinct CDR3 sequences. The ten largest clones capture around 1.5% of the sample.

This sample was included in a study of CXCR3-negative and CXCR3-positive naive CD8 T cells (dated by TCRdb to between 2018 and 2021). About the study as a whole: In total, about 150 million TRB reads were obtained, which works out to roughly 1.5 +/- 0.3 million reads per library. Data from 11 donors, pooled across two independent experiments, went into the diversity and physicochemical repertoire analyses. For the TRBV-TRBJ cluster analysis, the naive subsets came from 5 or 6 donors, while the memory cells came from 3 donors.

Findings and caveats that apply to the study as a whole: TRB CDR3s from CXCR3-positive naive cells showed higher hydrophobicity (lower Kidera factor 4), lower energy, and higher strength and volume indices than CXCR3-negative naive cells. Because surface CD5, which is linked to self-reactivity in mice, was comparable between the naive subsets, TCR interaction strength was also inferred from the physicochemical properties of TRB CDR3s. Comparably high repertoire diversity was found in both naive subsets, whereas much lower repertoire diversity was found in memory CD8+ T cells. Naive CXCR3-negative and CXCR3-positive cells from the same donor showed similar TRBV-TRBJ usage, whereas memory cells showed distinct patterns. Freshly isolated PBMCs were used for most assays because CXCR3 expression partially decreased after cryopreservation.

Material: naive CXCR3- CD8+ T cells from blood. The sample's cell subset or site, from its label and the paper: CD45RO-CCR7+CD27+CD95- naive CD8+ T cells lacking CXCR3 (TNR3-). This TCR was recovered from a human donor in good health. Some clones in this sample may be carry-over from other donors' samples. The chain is assembled from TRBV7-9 and TRBJ2-3. The CDR3 reads as follows: CASSLILSSTDTQYF.